What follows describes a single T cell receptor (beta chain). As yet, its antigen is unknown. The sample belongs to a study of regulatory T cells in long-lasting Graves disease. Overall study findings and caveats: What was studied was peripheral blood only, and not thyroid tissue. The study found lower TCR diversity in persistent Graves' patients than in newly diagnosed ones. Having only a small sample size may have limited accuracy.

This CDR3 comprises 12 residues. The germline CDR1 and CDR2 sequences are MRHNA and SNTAGT. Trimming removed 7 bases from V and 6 bases from J, with 10 bases in between. Combining iRepertoire HTBI primers with Arm-PCR of CDR3 regions, the authors built TCR beta libraries. Original data processing: The samples yielded roughly 60 TRBV and some 15 TRBJ segments. In TCRdb, the multiplex PCR reads were re-called with MiXCR into one record per CDR3 protein. These V and J calls derive from TCRdb rather than the authors' analysis. The repertoire has a few hundred thousand distinct CDR3 sequences, about a sixth of them found once; the top ten carry about 23%. Time point described: newly diagnosed GD, antithyroid drugs for less than 3 months. PBMC-extracted RNA yielded the TCR library. The sample was also linked to a second study, of T cells in Graves' hyperthyroidism and ophthalmopathy.

The chain links TRBV6-4 to TRBJ1-5, with no clear D. This TCR was sampled from a woman in her late teens or twenties with Graves disease. Material: peripheral blood mononuclear cells (PBMCs), obtained at new diagnosis, from a patient treated with antithyroid drugs. The CDR3 here is CASMWTGQPQHF. The DNA of the CDR3 is TGTGCCAGCATGTGGACCGGTCAGCCCCAGCATTTT.